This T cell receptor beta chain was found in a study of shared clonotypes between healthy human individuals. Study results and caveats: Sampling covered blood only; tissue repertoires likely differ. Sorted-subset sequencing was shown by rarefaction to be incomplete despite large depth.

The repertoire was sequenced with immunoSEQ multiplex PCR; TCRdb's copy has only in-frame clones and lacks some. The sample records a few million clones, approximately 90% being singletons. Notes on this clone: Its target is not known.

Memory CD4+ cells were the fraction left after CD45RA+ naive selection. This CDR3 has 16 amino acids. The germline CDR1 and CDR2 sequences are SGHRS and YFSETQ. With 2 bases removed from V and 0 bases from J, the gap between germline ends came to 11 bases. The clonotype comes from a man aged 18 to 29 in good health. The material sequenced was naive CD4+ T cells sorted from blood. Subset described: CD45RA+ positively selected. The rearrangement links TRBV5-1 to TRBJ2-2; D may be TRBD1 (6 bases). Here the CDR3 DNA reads TGCGCCAGCAGCTTAGACGGGACATCGAACACCGGGGAGCTGTTTTTT. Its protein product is CASSLDGTSNTGELFF. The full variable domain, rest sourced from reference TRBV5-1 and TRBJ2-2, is KAGVTQTPRYLIKTRGQQVTLSCSPISGHRSVSWYQQTPGQGLQFLFEYFSETQRNKGNFPGRFSGRQFSNSRSEMNVSTLELGDSALYLCASSLDGTSNTGELFFGEGSRLTVL.